This T cell receptor (beta chain) was retrieved from a study of cytomegalovirus exposure and HLA in healthy donors. Study information: Assignment to the Caucasian-associated ancestry cluster applied to over 70% of the approximately 370 genotyped donors.

Notes on the study in general: Rare TCR sequences dominated, though some public TCRs recurred in many donors.

The PCR contained 60 Vbeta and 13 Jbeta primers. Clones were sequenced by immunoSEQ multiplex PCR, and TCRdb holds only the in-frame ones, with some missing. The repertoire holds about 140,000 clones, 65% to 85% seen once, with approximately 1% in the top ten. For this clone: The antigen is not known.

This clonotype was sampled from a man younger than 35 in good health and CMV-seronegative. The sample consisted of PBMCs.

CDR3 protein: CSVEDWRSGRQGGSDGYTF. The CDR3 region has the DNA TGCAGCGTTGAAGACTGGAGAAGCGGGAGACAGGGAGGATCGGATGGCTACACCTTC. The chain carries TRBV29-1 and TRBJ1-2; 7 bases agree with TRBD1. The germline gives CDR1 SQVTM, CDR2 ANQGSEA. V shed 0 bases, J shed 6 bases, and the junction held 22 bases outside the gene matches. The CDR3 length is 19 residues. Based on the CDR3 plus reference TRBV29-1 and TRBJ1-2, the full variable domain is SAVISQKPSRDICQRGTSLTIQCQVDSQVTMMFWYRQQPGQSLTLIATANQGSEATYESGFVIDKFPISRPNLTFSTLTVSNMSPEDSSIYLCSVEDWRSGRQGGSDGYTFGSGTRLTVV.